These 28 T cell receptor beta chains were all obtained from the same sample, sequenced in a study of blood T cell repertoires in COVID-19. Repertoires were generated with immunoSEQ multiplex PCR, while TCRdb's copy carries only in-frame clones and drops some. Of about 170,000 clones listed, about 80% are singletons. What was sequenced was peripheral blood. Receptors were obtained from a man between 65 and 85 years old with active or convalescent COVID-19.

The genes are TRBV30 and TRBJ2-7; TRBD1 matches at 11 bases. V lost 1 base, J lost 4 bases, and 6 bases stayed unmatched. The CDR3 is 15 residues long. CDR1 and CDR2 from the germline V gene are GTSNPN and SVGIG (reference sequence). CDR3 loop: CAWSDLGQGVYEQYF. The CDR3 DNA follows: TGTGCCTGGAGTGACCTGGGACAGGGGGTATACGAGCAGTACTTC.

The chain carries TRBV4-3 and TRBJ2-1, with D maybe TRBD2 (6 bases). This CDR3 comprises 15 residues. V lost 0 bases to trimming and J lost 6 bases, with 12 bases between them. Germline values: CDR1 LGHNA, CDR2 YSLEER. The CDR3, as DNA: TGCGCCAGCAGCCAAGATGGACTACCTATCAATGAGCAGTTCTTC. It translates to CASSQDGLPINEQFF.

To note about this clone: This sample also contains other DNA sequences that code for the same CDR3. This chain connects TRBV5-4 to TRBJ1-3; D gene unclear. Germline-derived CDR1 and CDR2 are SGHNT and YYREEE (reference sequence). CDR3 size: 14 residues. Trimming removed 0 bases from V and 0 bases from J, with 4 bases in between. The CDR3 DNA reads TGTGCCAGCAGCTTGGACTTCTCTGGAAACACCATATATTTT. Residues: CASSLDFSGNTIYF.

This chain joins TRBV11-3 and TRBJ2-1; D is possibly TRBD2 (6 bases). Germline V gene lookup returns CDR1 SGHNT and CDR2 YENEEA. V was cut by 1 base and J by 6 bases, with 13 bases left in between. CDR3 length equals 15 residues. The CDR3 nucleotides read TGTGCCAGCAGCTTAGTCCGAGGGACTGTCAATGAGCAGTTCTTC. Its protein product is CASSLVRGTVNEQFF.

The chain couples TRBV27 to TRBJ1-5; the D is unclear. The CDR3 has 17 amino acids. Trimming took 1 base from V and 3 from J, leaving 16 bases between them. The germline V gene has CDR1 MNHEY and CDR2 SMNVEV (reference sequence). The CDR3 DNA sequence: TGTGCCAGCAGTTTATGGGGTCGGGGAAGGAACAATCAGCCCCAGCATTTT. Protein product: CASSLWGRGRNNQPQHF.

The CDR3 spells CASSLGQFSGNTIYF. In DNA, the CDR3 is TGTGCCAGCAGCTTAGGGCAATTCTCTGGAAACACCATATATTTT. The chain carries TRBV7-9 and TRBJ1-3, with unresolved D. CDR3 size: 15 residues. The V end lost 1 base, the J end lost 0 bases, and 7 bases lay between the germline ends. The V gene's germline CDR1 is SEHNR and CDR2 FQNEAQ (reference sequence).

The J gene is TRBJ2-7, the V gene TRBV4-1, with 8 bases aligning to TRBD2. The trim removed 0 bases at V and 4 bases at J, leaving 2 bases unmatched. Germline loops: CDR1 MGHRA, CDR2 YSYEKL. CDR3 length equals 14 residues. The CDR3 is CASSQDGGEYEQYF. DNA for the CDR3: TGCGCCAGCAGCCAAGACGGGGGGGAGTACGAGCAGTACTTC.

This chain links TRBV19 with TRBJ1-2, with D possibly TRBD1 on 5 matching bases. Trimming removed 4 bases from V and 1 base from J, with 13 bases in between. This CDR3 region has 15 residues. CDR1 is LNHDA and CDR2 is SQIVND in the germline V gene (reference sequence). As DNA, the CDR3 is TGTGCCAGTAGTAACCGACAGCCCAATAACTATGGCTACACCTTC. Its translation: CASSNRQPNNYGYTF.

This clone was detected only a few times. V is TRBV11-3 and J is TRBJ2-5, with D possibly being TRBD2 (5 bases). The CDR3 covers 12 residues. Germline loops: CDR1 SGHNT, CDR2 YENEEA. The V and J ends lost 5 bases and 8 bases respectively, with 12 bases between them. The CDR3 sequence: CASSRSGDTQYF. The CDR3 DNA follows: TGTGCCAGCAGCCGATCCGGGGATACCCAGTACTTC. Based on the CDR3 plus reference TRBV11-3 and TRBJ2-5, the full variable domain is EAGVVQSPRYKIIEKKQPVAFWCNPISGHNTLYWYLQNLGQGPELLIRYENEEAVDDSQLPKDRFSAERLKGVDSTLKIQPAELGDSAVYLCASSRSGDTQYFGPGTRLLVL.

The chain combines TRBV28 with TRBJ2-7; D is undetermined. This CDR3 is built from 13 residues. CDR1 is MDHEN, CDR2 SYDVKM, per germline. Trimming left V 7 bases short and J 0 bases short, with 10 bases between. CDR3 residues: CASNLGSSYEQYF. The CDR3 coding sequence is TGTGCCAGCAATTTGGGCAGCTCCTACGAGCAGTACTTC.

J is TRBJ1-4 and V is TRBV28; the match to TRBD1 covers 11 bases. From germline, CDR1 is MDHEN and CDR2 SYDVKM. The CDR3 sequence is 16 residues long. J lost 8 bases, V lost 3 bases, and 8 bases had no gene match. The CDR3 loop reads CASSFFGQGAREKLFF. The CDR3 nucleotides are TGTGCCAGCAGTTTCTTCGGACAGGGGGCACGGGAAAAACTGTTTTTT.

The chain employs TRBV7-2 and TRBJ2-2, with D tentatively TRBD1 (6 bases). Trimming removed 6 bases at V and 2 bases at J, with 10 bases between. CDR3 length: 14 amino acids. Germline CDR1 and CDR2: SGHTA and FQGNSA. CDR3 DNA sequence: TGTGCCAGCAGTTGGACAGCCAACACCGGGGAGCTGTTTTTT. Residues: CASSWTANTGELFF.

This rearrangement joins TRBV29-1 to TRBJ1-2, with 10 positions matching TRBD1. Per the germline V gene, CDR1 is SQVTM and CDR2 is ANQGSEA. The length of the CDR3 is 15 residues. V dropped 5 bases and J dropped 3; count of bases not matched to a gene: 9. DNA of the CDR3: TGCAGCGTTCTGGTTTTCGGGACAGGGGACTATGGCTACACCTTC. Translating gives CSVLVFGTGDYGYTF.

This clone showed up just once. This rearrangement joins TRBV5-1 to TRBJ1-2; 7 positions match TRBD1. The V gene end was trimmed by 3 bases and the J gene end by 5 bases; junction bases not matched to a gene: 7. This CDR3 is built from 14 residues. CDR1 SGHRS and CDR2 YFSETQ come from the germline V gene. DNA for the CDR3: TGCGCCAGCAGCTCAGGACAGGTTGGTTATGGCTACACCTTC. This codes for CASSSGQVGYGYTF. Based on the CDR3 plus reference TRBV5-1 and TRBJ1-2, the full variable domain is KAGVTQTPRYLIKTRGQQVTLSCSPISGHRSVSWYQQTPGQGLQFLFEYFSETQRNKGNFPGRFSGRQFSNSRSEMNVSTLELGDSALYLCASSSGQVGYGYTFGSGTRLTVV.

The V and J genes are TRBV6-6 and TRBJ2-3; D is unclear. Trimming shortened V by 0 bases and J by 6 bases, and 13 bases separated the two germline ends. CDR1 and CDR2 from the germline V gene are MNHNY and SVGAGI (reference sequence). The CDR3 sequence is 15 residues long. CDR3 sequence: CASSYSPREADTQYF. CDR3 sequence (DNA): TGTGCCAGCAGTTACTCGCCGCGAGAGGCGGATACGCAGTATTTT.

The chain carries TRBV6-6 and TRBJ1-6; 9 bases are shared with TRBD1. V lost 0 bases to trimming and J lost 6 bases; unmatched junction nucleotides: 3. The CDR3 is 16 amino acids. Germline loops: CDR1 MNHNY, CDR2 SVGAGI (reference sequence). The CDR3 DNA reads TGTGCCAGCAGTTACTCGGGACAGGGAATTAATTCACCCCTCCACTTT. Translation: CASSYSGQGINSPLHF.

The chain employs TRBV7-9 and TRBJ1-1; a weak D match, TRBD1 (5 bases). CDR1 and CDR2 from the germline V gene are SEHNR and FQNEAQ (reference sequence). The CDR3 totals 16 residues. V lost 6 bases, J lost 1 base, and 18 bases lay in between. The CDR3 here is CASSPKAGRANTEAFF. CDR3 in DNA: TGTGCCAGCAGTCCAAAAGCGGGACGTGCGAACACTGAAGCTTTCTTT.

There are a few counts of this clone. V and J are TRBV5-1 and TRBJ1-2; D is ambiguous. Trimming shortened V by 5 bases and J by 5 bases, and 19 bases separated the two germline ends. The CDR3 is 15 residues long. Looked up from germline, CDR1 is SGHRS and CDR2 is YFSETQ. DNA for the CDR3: TGCGCCAGCAGTTCAAATGCGGGTATCGTGTATGGCTACACCTTC. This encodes CASSSNAGIVYGYTF.

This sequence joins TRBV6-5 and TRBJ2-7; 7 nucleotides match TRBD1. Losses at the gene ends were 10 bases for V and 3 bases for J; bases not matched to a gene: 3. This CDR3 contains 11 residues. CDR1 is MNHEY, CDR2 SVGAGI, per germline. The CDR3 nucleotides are TGTGCCACTACAGGGGACTACGAGCAGTACTTC. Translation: CATTGDYEQYF.

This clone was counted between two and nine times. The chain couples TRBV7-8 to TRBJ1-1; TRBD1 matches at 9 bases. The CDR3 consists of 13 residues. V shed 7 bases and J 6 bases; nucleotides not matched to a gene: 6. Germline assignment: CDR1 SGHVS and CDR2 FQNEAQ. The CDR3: CASIGQGIAEAFF. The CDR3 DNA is TGTGCCAGCATCGGACAGGGGATCGCTGAAGCTTTCTTT.

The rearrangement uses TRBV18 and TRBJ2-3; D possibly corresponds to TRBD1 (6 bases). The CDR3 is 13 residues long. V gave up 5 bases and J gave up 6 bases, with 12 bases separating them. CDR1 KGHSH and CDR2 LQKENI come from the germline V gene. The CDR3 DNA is TGTGCCAGCTCAGCTGGACAGCTGGATACGCAGTATTTT. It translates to CASSAGQLDTQYF.

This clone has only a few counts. The DNA of the CDR3 is TGTGCCAGCAGCTTAGCGCCCCTTTTGGGGGGGCGCAACTATGGCTACACCTTC. Translated: CASSLAPLLGGRNYGYTF. The V gene is TRBV7-2, the J gene TRBJ1-2; D perhaps matches TRBD1 (6 bases). V gave up 0 bases and J gave up 2 bases, with 19 bases separating them. The CDR3 consists of 18 residues. The germline V gene encodes CDR1 SGHTA and CDR2 FQGNSA.

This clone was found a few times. In DNA, the CDR3 is TGTGCCAGCAGTCCCCGTGCGCGACAGGGGACTTCACCCCTCCACTTT. This gives the protein CASSPRARQGTSPLHF. The V gene is TRBV7-2, the J gene TRBJ1-6; 8 bases are a match to TRBD1. This CDR3 has 16 residues. Germline lookup yields CDR1 SGHTA and CDR2 FQGNSA. Trimming cost V 6 bases and J 9 bases; bases outside gene matches: 13.

The CDR3 bases are TGTGCCAGCTCACCAATCGTCCCCCGGAGTTGGAACACCGGGGAGCTGTTTTTT. This translates into CASSPIVPRSWNTGELFF. The gene calls are TRBV18 and TRBJ2-2; D call uncertain. Germline CDR1 and CDR2: KGHSH and LQKENI. With 2 bases removed from V and 1 base from J, the gap between germline ends came to 17 bases. This CDR3 region has 18 residues.

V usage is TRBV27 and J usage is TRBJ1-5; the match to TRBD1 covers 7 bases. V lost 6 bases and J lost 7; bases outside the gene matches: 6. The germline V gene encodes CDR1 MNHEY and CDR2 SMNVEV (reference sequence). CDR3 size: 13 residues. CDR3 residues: CASSRTGRQPQHF. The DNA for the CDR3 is TGTGCCAGCAGCCGGACAGGACGGCAGCCCCAGCATTTT.

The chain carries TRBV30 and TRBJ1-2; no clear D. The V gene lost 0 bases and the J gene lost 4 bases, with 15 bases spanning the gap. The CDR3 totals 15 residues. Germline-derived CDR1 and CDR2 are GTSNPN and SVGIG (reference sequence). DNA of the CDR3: TGTGCCTGGAGTGTAGGAGGGTCGGCAGGCTATGGCTACACCTTC. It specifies CAWSVGGSAGYGYTF. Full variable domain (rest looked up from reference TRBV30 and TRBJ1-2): SQTIHQWPATLVQPVGSPLSLECTVEGTSNPNLYWYRQAAGRGLQLLFYSVGIGQISSEVPQNLSASRPQDRQFILSSKKLLLSDSGFYLCAWSVGGSAGYGYTFGSGTRLTVV.

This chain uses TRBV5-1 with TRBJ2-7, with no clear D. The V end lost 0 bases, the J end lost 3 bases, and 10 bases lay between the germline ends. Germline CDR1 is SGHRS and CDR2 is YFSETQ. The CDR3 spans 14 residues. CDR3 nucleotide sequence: TGCGCCAGCAGCTTGGGGGCAGGCTACTACGAGCAGTACTTC. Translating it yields CASSLGAGYYEQYF.

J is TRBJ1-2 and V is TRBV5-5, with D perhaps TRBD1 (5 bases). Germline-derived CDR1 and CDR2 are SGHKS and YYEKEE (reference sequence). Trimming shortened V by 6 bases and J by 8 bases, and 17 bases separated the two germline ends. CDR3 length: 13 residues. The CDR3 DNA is TGTGCCAGCACCGACTGGTCCAGGGCGGGCTACACCTTC. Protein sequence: CASTDWSRAGYTF.